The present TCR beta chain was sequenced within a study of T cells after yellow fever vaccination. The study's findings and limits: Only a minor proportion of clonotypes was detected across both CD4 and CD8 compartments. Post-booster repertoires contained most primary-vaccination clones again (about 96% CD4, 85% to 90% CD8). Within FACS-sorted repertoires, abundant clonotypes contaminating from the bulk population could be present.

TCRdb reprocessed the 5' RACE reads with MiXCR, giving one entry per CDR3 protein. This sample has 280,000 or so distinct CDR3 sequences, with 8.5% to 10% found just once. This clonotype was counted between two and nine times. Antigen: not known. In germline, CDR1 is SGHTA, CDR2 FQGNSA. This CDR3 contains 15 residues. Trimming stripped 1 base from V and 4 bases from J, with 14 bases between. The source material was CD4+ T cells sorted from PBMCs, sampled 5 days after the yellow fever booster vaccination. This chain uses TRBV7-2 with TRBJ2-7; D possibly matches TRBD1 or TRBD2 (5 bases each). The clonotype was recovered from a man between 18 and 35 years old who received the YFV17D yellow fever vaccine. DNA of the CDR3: TGTGCCAGCAGCTTAGTCAACGGGGACCCATACGAGCAGTACTTC. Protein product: CASSLVNGDPYEQYF.